Sequencing of this TCR beta chain was carried out in a study of cytomegalovirus exposure and HLA in healthy donors. Across the study: Clustering assigned 70% to 90% of the roughly 380 genotyped donors to the Caucasian-associated ancestry cluster. Study conclusions and caveats: There were several of the most significant clusters that appeared linked to common viral pathogens in a later analysis. Later analysis demonstrated an association between a missense DCLRE1C variant and TCR beta V- and J-gene trimming. Presence/absence analyses treated sequencing depth as roughly uniform across donors.

On this clone itself: Its antigen remains unidentified.

The PCR was carried out with 60 Vbeta primers and 13 Jbeta primers. Only in-frame clones appear in the TCRdb table, and some are missing; sequencing was by immunoSEQ multiplex PCR. The sample's table shows about 190,000 clones. The sample was PBMCs. The sequence derives from a woman in her twenties or thirties in good health and CMV-seropositive.

DNA for the CDR3: TGTGCCAGCAGCTCCCTAGCGGGGGCCCGGCAGTACTTC. Its protein is CASSSLAGARQYF. J is TRBJ2-7 and V is TRBV5-6; 10 bases fit TRBD2. Unmatched junction bases numbered 6, after V lost 3 bases and J lost 9 bases. Germline V lookup: CDR1 SGHDT, CDR2 YYEEEE. The CDR3 consists of 13 residues. The variable domain in full, completed from reference TRBV5-6 and TRBJ2-7, reads DAGVTQSPTHLIKTRGQQVTLRCSPKSGHDTVSWYQQALGQGPQFIFQYYEEEERQRGNFPDRFSGHQFPNYSSELNVNALLLGDSALYLCASSSLAGARQYFGPGTRLTVT.